This T cell receptor beta chain was captured in a study of T cells in Graves' hyperthyroidism and ophthalmopathy. Germline CDR1 reads KGHDR; CDR2 reads SFDVKD. Trimming took 4 bases from V and 6 from J; bases not matched to a gene: 10. This CDR3 spans 16 amino acids. Amplification yielded TCR beta CDR3 regions, with RNA transcripts as the source. Carried out on the TCR CDR3, a first-round RT-PCR used the HTBI primer set. TCRdb recomputed calls from the multiplex PCR reads with MiXCR, one row per CDR3 protein. The table includes under 250,000 distinct CDR3 sequences, approximately 25% detected once. This clonotype counts as medium-sized.

This receptor was identified in a woman in her thirties or forties with Graves' ophthalmopathy. J is TRBJ2-1 and V is TRBV24-1; 8 bases match TRBD2. Sample: blood. The CDR3 reads CATSDPSGRAINEQFF. DNA for the CDR3: TGTGCCACCAGTGACCCCAGCGGGAGAGCGATCAATGAGCAGTTCTTC.